The present entry profiles one T cell receptor (beta chain) with its context. Its antigen is still unknown. TCRdb's copy holds only in-frame clones and misses some; the assay was immunoSEQ multiplex PCR. This table holds under 150,000 clones, roughly 88% found once. V dropped 3 bases and J dropped 1; count of bases not matched to a gene: 11. Per the germline V gene, CDR1 is SGHKS and CDR2 is YYEKEE (reference sequence). The CDR3 is 17 residues long. This sample was taken from a study of T cell responses to AZD1222 COVID-19 vaccine. Findings and caveats of the study: No day 14 peak samples; only post-peak repertoires were characterized. Spike-specific TCRs gained breadth and depth after people received two AZD1222 doses. At baseline, just six or seven AZD1222 recipients tested seropositive. Vaccine-related CD4 TCRs covered spike, predominating at 160-218 and 743-854.

The sequences come from peripheral blood, collected 28 days after the second AZD1222 dose. The clonotype comes from an adult who received the AZD1222 COVID-19 vaccine. This chain links TRBV5-5 with TRBJ2-5, with 8 bases aligning to TRBD2. CDR3 amino acids: CASSSGAGVLPQETQYF. DNA for the CDR3: TGTGCCAGCAGCTCCGGAGCGGGAGTACTTCCCCAAGAGACCCAGTACTTC.